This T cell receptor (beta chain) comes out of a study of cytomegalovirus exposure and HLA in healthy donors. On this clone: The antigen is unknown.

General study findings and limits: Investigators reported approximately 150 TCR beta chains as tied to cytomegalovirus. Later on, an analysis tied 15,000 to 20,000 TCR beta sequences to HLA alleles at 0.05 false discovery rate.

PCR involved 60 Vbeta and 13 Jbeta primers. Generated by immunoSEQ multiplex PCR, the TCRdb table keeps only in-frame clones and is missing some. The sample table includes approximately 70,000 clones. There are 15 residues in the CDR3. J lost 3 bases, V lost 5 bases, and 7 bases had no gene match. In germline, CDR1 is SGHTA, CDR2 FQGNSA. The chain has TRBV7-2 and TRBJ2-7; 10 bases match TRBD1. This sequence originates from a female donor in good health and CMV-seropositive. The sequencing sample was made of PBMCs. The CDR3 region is CASSPTGTGVYEQYF. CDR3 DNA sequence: TGTGCCAGCAGCCCTACCGGGACAGGGGTCTACGAGCAGTACTTC.